This passage covers 30 T cell receptor beta chains from one sample sequenced in a study of OX40 agonist ivuxolimab in advanced cancers. Some clones are missing from TCRdb's copy, which holds only in-frame ones; the method was immunoSEQ multiplex PCR. The sample includes 13,000 to 15,000 clones, 77% of them seen just once. The sample in question was CD4+ or CD8+ T cells sorted from blood, obtained in a trial of the OX40 agonist ivuxolimab. The origin of the receptors is an adult with an advanced solid tumor such as melanoma, head and neck, liver or kidney cancer.

The chain joins TRBV11-3 to TRBJ2-1, with a weak D call TRBD2 (6 bases). This CDR3 comprises 17 residues. With 1 base removed from V and 2 bases from J, the gap between germline ends came to 15 bases. Germline assignment: CDR1 SGHNT and CDR2 YENEEA. The CDR3 sequence is CASSLVYTGVTYNEQFF. DNA of the CDR3: TGTGCCAGCAGCTTAGTTTATACGGGAGTCACCTACAATGAGCAGTTCTTC.

The V call is TRBV19, the J call TRBJ2-3; D gene unclear. V lost 6 bases and J 0 bases, leaving 19 bases between the germline ends. The CDR3 extends over 17 amino acids. The germline gives CDR1 LNHDA, CDR2 SQIVND (reference sequence). CDR3 protein: CASSRLGSYTSTDTQYF. The CDR3 DNA reads TGTGCCAGTAGCCGTTTGGGGTCATATACTAGCACAGATACGCAGTATTTT.

This chain connects TRBV6-1 to TRBJ1-5; no clear D. Trimming removed 6 bases at V and 6 bases at J, with 3 bases between. Germline CDR1 is MNHNS and CDR2 is SASEGT. CDR3 length: 10 residues. In nucleotides, the CDR3 is TGTGCCAGCAGCGGTCAGCCCCAGCATTTT. It encodes CASSGQPQHF.

Note on this clone: One end of the junction fails to match germline, which may point to a read error. The chain employs TRBV29-1 and TRBJ1-5; D not certain. The germline gives CDR1 SQVTM, CDR2 ANQGSEA. The CDR3 consists of 12 residues. CDR3 amino acids: CSVARRKSAPAF. The CDR3 nucleotides are TGCAGCGTTGCTAGAAGGAAATCAGCCCCAGCATTT.

The chain is built from TRBV5-6 and TRBJ1-1, with a tentative D call TRBD1 (6 bases). V gave up 4 bases and J gave up 5 bases, with 9 bases separating them. Germline CDR1 SGHDT, CDR2 YYEEEE. CDR3 size: 12 residues. This CDR3 is CASSLQGTEAFF. Written as DNA, the CDR3 is TGTGCCAGCAGCCTACAGGGAACTGAAGCTTTCTTT.

V is TRBV15 and J is TRBJ2-2, with 7 bases fitting TRBD2. Unmatched junction bases numbered 9, after V lost 4 bases and J lost 4 bases. In germline, CDR1 is LNHNV, CDR2 YYDKDF (reference sequence). The CDR3 spans 16 residues. CDR3 nucleotide sequence: TGTGCCACCAGCACCGAGGGGAGGGCGAGCACCGGGGAGCTGTTTTTT. Protein: CATSTEGRASTGELFF.

This clone is medium-sized in the sample. V gene TRBV6-1 combines with J gene TRBJ2-7, with a possible D match to TRBD1 (6 bases). This CDR3 contains 16 residues. Germline V gene lookup returns CDR1 MNHNS and CDR2 SASEGT. V was cut by 3 bases and J by 3 bases, with 18 bases left in between. In nucleotides, the CDR3 is TGTGCCAGCAGTGATGGCTGGTCAGGGGCCCTCTACGAGCAGTACTTC. Translating gives CASSDGWSGALYEQYF.

The rearrangement uses TRBV5-1 and TRBJ2-1, with D possibly being TRBD1 (6 bases). Trimming removed 4 bases at V and 10 bases at J, with 15 bases between. The germline CDR1 and CDR2 sequences are SGHRS and YFSETQ. This CDR3 region has 13 residues. CDR3 amino acids: CASSGHRDREQFF. The CDR3, as DNA: TGCGCCAGCAGCGGGCACAGGGACCGGGAGCAGTTCTTC.

The chain joins TRBV19 to TRBJ2-5; D possibly corresponds to TRBD2 (5 bases). There are 12 residues in the CDR3. V was pared by 4 bases and J by 5 bases, with 8 bases between. Germline V CDR1 and CDR2: LNHDA, SQIVND (reference sequence). CDR3 amino acids: CASSTGFETQYF. DNA of the CDR3: TGTGCCAGTAGTACGGGGTTCGAGACCCAGTACTTC. Full variable domain (outside the CDR3, taken from reference TRBV19 and TRBJ2-5): DGGITQSPKYLFRKEGQNVTLSCEQNLNHDAMYWYRQDPGQGLRLIYYSQIVNDFQKGDIAEGYSVSREKKESFPLTVTSAQKNPTAFYLCASSTGFETQYFGPGTRLLVL.

This clone was observed a few times. The chain uses TRBV7-8 and TRBJ2-2, with a possible D match to TRBD2 (7 bases). This CDR3 has 17 amino acids. The germline V gene has CDR1 SGHVS and CDR2 FQNEAQ. V shed 2 bases and J shed 3 bases, with 16 bases lying between them. CDR3 DNA: TGTGCCAGCAGCTTAAACAAAGGGGGGGTCGACACCGGGGAGCTGTTTTTT. This codes for CASSLNKGGVDTGELFF.

This chain joins TRBV4-1 and TRBJ2-3, with 7 positions matching TRBD2. V was clipped by 4 bases and J by 5 bases; unmatched bases: 9. In germline, CDR1 is MGHRA, CDR2 YSYEKL. There are 15 residues in the CDR3. CDR3 sequence (DNA): TGCGCCAGCAGCCTTTTGGCGGGAGAGGGAGATACGCAGTATTTT. This sequence encodes CASSLLAGEGDTQYF.

Comments on this clone: The sample holds other DNA sequences that translate to the same CDR3. The chain couples TRBV15 to TRBJ1-5; D remains unclear. The V end lost 3 bases, the J end lost 0 bases, and 18 bases lay between the germline ends. CDR1 is LNHNV and CDR2 is YYDKDF in the germline V gene (reference sequence). CDR3 size: 18 residues. This CDR3 is CATSSKLGSGHSNQPQHF. The CDR3 DNA reads TGTGCCACCAGCAGTAAATTAGGATCCGGCCATAGCAATCAGCCCCAGCATTTT.

This chain joins TRBV11-2 and TRBJ2-2, with a weak D call TRBD1 (5 bases). V lost 3 bases, J lost 4 bases, and 9 bases lay in between. The CDR3 extends over 14 amino acids. Per the germline V gene, CDR1 is SGHAT and CDR2 is FQNNGV. The CDR3 loop is CASSLQTATGELFF. For the CDR3, the DNA is TGTGCCAGCAGCTTGCAGACAGCCACCGGGGAGCTGTTTTTT.

This clone is classed as medium-sized (0.01 to 0.1%). The J gene is TRBJ2-7, the V gene TRBV7-9; 11 bases match TRBD1. This CDR3 comprises 16 residues. Trimming cost V 5 bases and J 6 bases; bases outside gene matches: 12. Germline V gives CDR1 SEHNR, CDR2 FQNEAQ (reference sequence). This CDR3 is CASSHPYSGTGGEQYF. As DNA, the CDR3 is TGTGCCAGCAGCCACCCCTACTCCGGGACAGGGGGCGAGCAGTACTTC.

This chain links TRBV5-4 with TRBJ2-4; 9 bases line up with TRBD1. Looked up from germline, CDR1 is SGHNT and CDR2 is YYREEE (reference sequence). CDR3 size: 17 residues. The ends lost 4 bases at V and 5 bases at J; junction bases unmatched: 13. CDR3 region: CASSLLTGGVGQNIQYF. The CDR3 region has the DNA TGTGCCAGCAGCCTACTAACAGGGGGCGTCGGGCAAAACATTCAGTACTTC.

This clone was counted only a few times. The chain recombines TRBV5-1 with TRBJ2-7, with TRBD2 matching over 7 bases. The germline V gene has CDR1 SGHRS and CDR2 YFSETQ. CDR3 length: 14 amino acids. Trimming at V came to 0 bases and at J to 2 bases, leaving 2 bases not matched to a gene. The DNA of the CDR3 is TGCGCCAGCAGCTTGGCGGGAGGTACCTACGAGCAGTACTTC. This gives the protein CASSLAGGTYEQYF.

The rearrangement uses TRBV7-2 and TRBJ2-7; D gene uncertain. The ends were cut back, 3 bases at V and 1 base at J, with 4 bases in the middle. This CDR3 region has 12 residues. CDR1 is SGHTA and CDR2 is FQGNSA in the germline V gene. The CDR3 DNA follows: TGTGCCAGCAGCTTTGGTTCCTACGAGCAGTACTTC. It is translated as CASSFGSYEQYF.

The chain couples TRBV6-1 to TRBJ2-1, with 12 bases fitting TRBD2. Germline CDR1 is MNHNS and CDR2 is SASEGT. The J segment lost 5 bases and the V segment lost 1 base, leaving 6 bases of the junction unmatched. This CDR3 comprises 17 residues. CDR3 nucleotides: TGTGCCAGCAGTGAAGTTCCTAGCGGGAGGGTAGACAATGAGCAGTTCTTC. Its protein is CASSEVPSGRVDNEQFF.

The chain employs TRBV6-1 and TRBJ2-5, with a tentative D call TRBD1 (6 bases). Trimming left V 2 bases short and J 1 base short, with 17 bases between. This CDR3 contains 17 residues. Germline V gene data show CDR1 as MNHNS and CDR2 as SASEGT. CDR3 sequence reads: CASSETLGAESQETQYF. In DNA form, the CDR3 reads TGTGCCAGCAGTGAAACGTTGGGGGCGGAGAGCCAAGAGACCCAGTACTTC.

The chain uses TRBV5-4 and TRBJ2-3; unclear D gene. CDR1 and CDR2 (germline): SGHNT, YYREEE (reference sequence). The CDR3 extends over 15 amino acids. Trimming removed 1 base from V and 0 bases from J, with 9 bases in between. The chain's CDR3 is CASSLRSASTDTQYF. In DNA form, the CDR3 reads TGTGCCAGCAGCTTGAGGAGCGCCAGCACAGATACGCAGTATTTT.

This clone was observed a handful of times. V is TRBV10-3 and J is TRBJ1-2; 11 nucleotides align to TRBD1. Germline-derived CDR1 and CDR2 are ENHRY and SYGVKD. With 8 bases clipped from V and 4 bases from J, the junction kept 3 bases outside the gene matches. The CDR3 is 13 amino acids. As DNA, the CDR3 is TGTGCCATCCGGGGACAGGGGGGCTATGGCTACACCTTC. It is translated as CAIRGQGGYGYTF.

Only a few counts were recorded for this clone. In nucleotides, the CDR3 is TGTGCCACCAGCAGCACCACTAAGGGCCCGGCTAATGAAAAACTGTTTTTT. As protein: CATSSTTKGPANEKLFF. The gene calls are TRBV15 and TRBJ1-4; D gene ambiguous. Germline-derived CDR1 and CDR2 are LNHNV and YYDKDF (reference sequence). The CDR3 covers 17 residues. V lost 3 bases to trimming and J lost 3 bases, with 17 bases between them.

This clone was seen just once. The chain couples TRBV18 to TRBJ1-4; D is perhaps TRBD1 (6 bases). With 6 bases removed from V and 5 bases from J, the gap between germline ends came to 10 bases. Per germline, CDR1 KGHSH and CDR2 LQKENI. This CDR3 is built from 13 residues. The DNA for the CDR3 is TGTGCCAGCTCGAGGACAGCCAATGAAAAACTGTTTTTT. Amino acid sequence: CASSRTANEKLFF.

This rearrangement joins TRBV12-5 to TRBJ2-6, with a tentative D call TRBD1 (6 bases). The CDR3 loop spans 16 amino acids. The germline gives CDR1 LGHNT, CDR2 FRNRAP. The ends were cut back, 5 bases at V and 0 bases at J, with 11 bases in the middle. The CDR3 sequence is CASGLQGASGANVLTF. As DNA, the CDR3 is TGTGCTAGTGGTCTACAGGGAGCCTCTGGGGCCAACGTCCTGACTTTC.

The chain couples TRBV27 to TRBJ1-2, with D uncertain. Per germline, CDR1 MNHEY and CDR2 SMNVEV (reference sequence). The CDR3 is 13 amino acids. Trimming removed 1 base at V and 4 bases at J, with 7 bases between. The CDR3 DNA follows: TGTGCCAGCAGTTTATTTGTCGGCTATGGCTACACCTTC. Its translation: CASSLFVGYGYTF.

The rearrangement joins TRBV27 to TRBJ2-2; no definite D call. The length of the CDR3 is 13 residues. Between the trimmed V and J ends, which lost 2 bases and 3 bases, there was a span of 4 bases. Germline CDR1 is MNHEY and CDR2 is SMNVEV (reference sequence). This CDR3 reads CASSLLHTGELFF. CDR3 coding DNA: TGTGCCAGCAGTTTACTCCACACCGGGGAGCTGTTTTTT.

V is TRBV27 and J is TRBJ1-1; D is ambiguous. V lost 5 bases, J lost 1 base, and 11 bases lay in between. Germline V gene sequence: CDR1 MNHEY, CDR2 SMNVEV (reference sequence). The CDR3 is 14 amino acids. The CDR3 is CASSPLTGNTEAFF. DNA for the CDR3: TGTGCCAGCAGTCCCCTAACGGGGAACACTGAAGCTTTCTTT.

V usage is TRBV28 and J usage is TRBJ1-3; D is uncertain. V lost 1 base to trimming and J lost 4 bases, with 8 bases between them. Germline assignment: CDR1 MDHEN and CDR2 SYDVKM. The CDR3 is 14 amino acids. This CDR3 reads CASSLLTSGNTIYF. Here the CDR3 DNA reads TGTGCCAGCAGTTTATTAACCTCCGGAAACACCATATATTTT.

The CDR3 loop reads CASTTGSGSSYEQYF. CDR3 sequence (DNA): TGTGCCAGCACGACGGGTAGCGGGAGCTCCTACGAGCAGTACTTC. V and J are TRBV27 and TRBJ2-7; TRBD2 aligns across 9 bases. The CDR3 has 15 amino acids. Germline trimming cut 7 bases from V and 0 bases from J; bases unmatched to any gene: 7. CDR1 and CDR2 from the germline V gene are MNHEY and SMNVEV (reference sequence).

The CDR3 region is CSASRDHEQFF. The CDR3 region has the DNA TGCAGCGCCTCAAGGGACCATGAGCAGTTCTTC. The chain couples TRBV29-1 to TRBJ2-1, with D perhaps TRBD1 or TRBD2 (5 bases each). CDR3 length equals 11 residues. The V and J ends lost 7 bases and 8 bases respectively, with 12 bases between them. Germline V gives CDR1 SQVTM, CDR2 ANQGSEA.